These T cell receptor beta chains were read from a single sample in a study of cytomegalovirus exposure and HLA in healthy donors. The protocol was immunoSEQ multiplex PCR, while the TCRdb copy is restricted to in-frame clones and leaves out a portion. The sample gives over 90,000 clones, approximately 94% of which show up once; roughly 0.89% is in the top ten. The specimen was PBMCs. The receptors were gathered from a woman in her late teens or twenties in good health and CMV-seronegative. CDR3s include the opening cysteine and the closing phenylalanine or tryptophan. The order of the fields is V gene, clone size, D gene, J gene, CDR3 protein, CDR3 DNA. The D gene is left open where the match is weak. Not every row has a clone size; where given, it reads once, few, many or a size class.

>TRBV4-1|NA|NA|TRBJ2-1
CASSVGPGDEQFF
TGCGCCAGCAGCGTCGGCCCCGGAGATGAGCAGTTCTTC
>TRBV7-9|NA|TRBD1|TRBJ1-1
CASSFTGDEAFF
TGTGCCAGCAGCTTCACAGGGGATGAAGCTTTCTTT
>TRBV6-6|NA|NA|TRBJ1-2
CASSYDNTGYGYTF
TGTGCCAGCAGTTACGACAACACAGGGTATGGCTACACCTTC
>TRBV4-1|NA|NA|TRBJ1-1
CASSQESPGPRNTEAFF
TGCGCCAGCAGCCAAGAGTCCCCGGGTCCCCGGAACACTGAAGCTTTCTTT
>TRBV9|NA|TRBD2|TRBJ2-5
CASSVAPSGGAWETQYF
TGTGCCAGCAGCGTAGCCCCTAGCGGGGGGGCTTGGGAGACCCAGTACTTC
>TRBV4-1|NA|TRBD2|TRBJ2-1
CASSQDGNSGRFNEQFF
TGCGCCAGCAGCCAAGATGGGAATAGCGGGAGGTTTAATGAGCAGTTCTTC
>TRBV5-4|NA|TRBD1|TRBJ2-5
CASSNGQVLQETQYF
TGTGCCAGCAGCAATGGACAGGTACTCCAAGAGACCCAGTACTTC
>TRBV19|NA|TRBD1|TRBJ1-2
CASSVTGEANYGYTF
TGTGCCAGTAGTGTGACAGGGGAAGCTAACTATGGCTACACCTTC
>TRBV5-1|NA|TRBD1|TRBJ2-3
CASSPRQGARDTQYF
TGCGCCAGCAGCCCCCGACAGGGGGCAAGGGATACGCAGTATTTT
>TRBV5-6|NA|TRBD1|TRBJ2-7
CASSSQPGTGVSYEQYF
TGTGCCAGCAGCTCCCAACCCGGGACAGGGGTCTCCTACGAGCAGTACTTC
>TRBV10-3|NA|TRBD1|TRBJ1-2
CASSAGTGSNYGYTF
TGTGCCAGCAGCGCCGGGACAGGTTCTAACTATGGCTACACCTTC
>TRBV4-1|NA|TRBD1|TRBJ1-1
CASSQPRTGGTEAFF
TGCGCCAGCAGCCAACCTAGAACAGGGGGCACTGAAGCTTTCTTT
>TRBV6-5|NA|NA|TRBJ2-3
CASSYSRIHTQYF
TGTGCCAGCAGTTACTCGAGGATACATACGCAGTATTTT
>TRBV6-6|NA|TRBD2|TRBJ2-3
CASSSRGTSGDTQYF
TGTGCCAGCAGTTCCCGCGGGACTAGCGGGGATACGCAGTATTTT
>TRBV5-1|NA|TRBD2|TRBJ2-7
CASSLVAGGIYEQYF
TGCGCCAGCAGCTTGGTGGCGGGAGGAATTTACGAGCAGTACTTC
>TRBV5-1|NA|NA|TRBJ2-1
CASSLEGQDYNEQFF
TGCGCCAGCAGCTTGGAGGGGCAGGATTACAATGAGCAGTTCTTC
>TRBV14|NA|NA|TRBJ2-2
CASSLSPNTGELFF
TGTGCCAGCAGCCTCAGTCCGAACACCGGGGAGCTGTTTTTT
>TRBV7-9|once|NA|TRBJ2-7
CASSLIPNEQYF
TGTGCCAGCAGCTTAATCCCTAACGAGCAGTACTTC
>TRBV19|NA|NA|TRBJ2-7
CASSPSTNEQYF
TGTGCCAGTAGTCCCTCTACTAACGAGCAGTACTTC
>TRBV10-2|NA|TRBD1|TRBJ1-5
CASRGTGMSNQPQHF
TGCGCCAGCAGAGGGACAGGGATGAGCAATCAGCCCCAGCATTTT
>TRBV2|NA|NA|TRBJ2-3
CASNPFWGPTDTQYF
TGTGCCAGCAATCCGTTCTGGGGGCCAACAGATACGCAGTATTTT
>TRBV5-6|NA|NA|TRBJ1-2
CASSSGSSYGYTF
TGTGCCAGCAGCTCGGGGTCTAGCTATGGCTACACCTTC
>TRBV6-5|NA|NA|TRBJ1-5
CASRQTGGSNQPQHF
TGTGCCAGCAGGCAGACGGGGGGAAGCAATCAGCCCCAGCATTTT